This T cell receptor (beta chain) is from a study of molecular identifiers for immune sequencing clone quantification. Naive CD8 T cell sorting was performed on the CD8+CD4-CCR7+CD45RA+ phenotype. For bulk TCR libraries, previously described methods and listed TCR primers were used. Each CDR3 protein is one row after TCRdb ran MiXCR on the PCR reads. The sample lists 400,000 to 600,000 distinct CDR3 sequences; under 30% were seen once. The V and J ends lost 4 bases and 2 bases respectively, with 15 bases between them. The CDR3 runs to 15 residues. Germline V CDR1 and CDR2: SGDLS, YYNGEE. This TCR derives from a human donor in good health. Some libraries in this study had Jurkat cell RNA spiked in. The specimen sequenced was naive CD8+ T cells from blood, with Jurkat cell RNA spiked in. Sample subset: FACS-sorted CD8+CD4-CCR7+CD45RA+ naive T cells. This sequence joins TRBV9 and TRBJ1-1; a possible D gene is TRBD1 (6 bases). The CDR3 DNA is TGTGCCAGCAGCCCCACCGGGACACCAAACACTGAAGCTTTCTTT. It yields the protein CASSPTGTPNTEAFF.